The next 14 T cell receptor beta chains were all read from a single sample in a study of blood T cells in healthy people across ages. Combining a sample-barcoded 5' primer with a J-beta primer mix, a second PCR ran for roughly 6 to 12 cycles. In TCRdb, the 5' RACE reads were re-called with MiXCR into one record per CDR3 protein. The sample records 650,000 to 800,000 distinct CDR3 sequences, more than 40% being singletons. Sequenced sample: blood. Receptors were obtained from a man aged 55 to 70 in good health.

The genes are TRBV25-1 and TRBJ1-1; D might be TRBD1 (5 bases). Per the germline V gene, CDR1 is MGHDK and CDR2 is SYGVNS. Trimming pared 5 bases from V and 1 base from J, leaving 14 bases between. CDR3 size: 15 residues. The DNA of the CDR3 is TGTGCCAGCAGTCCCGGACACTCCAAGAACACTGAAGCTTTCTTT. Encoded protein: CASSPGHSKNTEAFF.

This chain links TRBV20-1 with TRBJ2-5; 8 nucleotides align to TRBD2. V shed 6 bases and J 2 bases; nucleotides not matched to a gene: 8. This CDR3 comprises 14 residues. Germline V CDR1 and CDR2: DFQATT, SNEGSKA (reference sequence). This CDR3 reads CSARGSGGQETQYF. CDR3 nucleotides: TGCAGTGCCCGGGGGAGCGGGGGTCAAGAGACCCAGTACTTC.

This clonotype was seen a handful of times. The chain has TRBV11-2 and TRBJ2-6, with unresolved D. Germline values: CDR1 SGHAT, CDR2 FQNNGV. V was cut by 1 base and J by 0 bases, with 7 bases left in between. This CDR3 comprises 16 residues. DNA for the CDR3: TGTGCCAGCAGCTTAGGACCATACTCTGGGGCCAACGTCCTGACTTTC. The encoded protein is CASSLGPYSGANVLTF. The complete variable domain, with remaining parts taken from reference TRBV11-2 and TRBJ2-6, reads EAGVAQSPRYKIIEKRQSVAFWCNPISGHATLYWYQQILGQGPKLLIQFQNNGVVDDSQLPKDRFSAERLKGVDSTLKIQPAKLEDSAVYLCASSLGPYSGANVLTFGAGSRLTVL.

V usage is TRBV4-3 and J usage is TRBJ1-2; 8 bases map to TRBD1. CDR3 length: 15 residues. After removal of 1 base from V and 11 bases from J, the junction contained 12 bases not matched to a gene. Germline CDR1 LGHNA, CDR2 YSLEER. CDR3 sequence reads: CASSQGEIGTGGYTF. The CDR3 nucleotides are TGCGCCAGCAGCCAAGGAGAAATCGGGACAGGTGGTTACACCTTC.

This sequence joins TRBV5-1 and TRBJ2-1; a weak D match, TRBD1 (5 bases). CDR1 and CDR2 from the germline V gene are SGHRS and YFSETQ. The CDR3 length is 16 residues. V was cut by 0 bases and J by 9 bases, with 19 bases left in between. Here the CDR3 reads CASSLDLGPPRGEQFF. The DNA for the CDR3 is TGCGCCAGCAGCTTGGATCTTGGCCCGCCAAGGGGTGAGCAGTTCTTC.

V is TRBV4-3 and J is TRBJ2-1, with 7 bases matching TRBD1. Germline-derived CDR1 and CDR2 are LGHNA and YSLEER. This CDR3 has 16 amino acids. J lost 8 bases, V lost 0 bases, and 10 bases had no gene match. DNA for the CDR3: TGCGCCAGCAGCCAAGACAGGTACCGACAGGGTGATGAGCAGTTCTTC. Protein product: CASSQDRYRQGDEQFF.

The sample holds one count of this clonotype. J is TRBJ2-1 and V is TRBV30; TRBD2 aligns across 8 bases. Germline CDR1 GTSNPN, CDR2 SVGIG (reference sequence). V was pared by 3 bases and J by 4 bases, with 5 bases of the junction left unmatched. The CDR3 sequence is 14 residues long. As DNA, the CDR3 is TGTGCCTGGAGAGCGGGAGTTGGTTACAATGAGCAGTTCTTC. Protein product: CAWRAGVGYNEQFF.

The rearrangement links TRBV3-1 to TRBJ2-5; D is possibly TRBD1 or TRBD2 (5 bases each). TRBJ2-7 explains the end of the DNA better; the J call may be wrong. CDR1 and CDR2 (germline): LGHDT, YNNKEL (reference sequence). The CDR3 has 13 amino acids. The CDR3 DNA sequence: TGTGCCAGCAGCCAAGACGGGGCGGACGAGCAGTACTTC. It specifies CASSQDGADEQYF.

The chain links TRBV20-1 to TRBJ2-7; D gene ambiguous. CDR3 size: 11 residues. The germline V and J ends were trimmed by 1 base and 5 bases, with 6 bases remaining between them. The V gene's germline CDR1 is DFQATT and CDR2 SNEGSKA (reference sequence). CDR3 in DNA: TGCAGTGCTAGAGTAAGGCACGAGCAGTACTTC. It is translated as CSARVRHEQYF.

CDR3 coding DNA: TGTGCCAGCAGCTCGGGTGGTAGCGGGGGGGCCAGCTATGAGCAGTTCTTC. Translated, it gives CASSSGGSGGASYEQFF. The rearrangement uses TRBV7-2 and TRBJ2-1, with 11 bases fitting TRBD2. The CDR3 sequence is 17 residues long. Germline V gives CDR1 SGHTA, CDR2 FQGNSA. V dropped 4 bases and J dropped 8; count of bases not matched to a gene: 13.

This clonotype came up once. The CDR3 sequence: CSVIVGPRTTGELFF. The CDR3 bases are TGCAGCGTCATCGTGGGACCCCGGACCACCGGGGAGCTGTTTTTT. This chain joins TRBV29-1 and TRBJ2-2; D might be TRBD1 or TRBD2, each matching 5 bases. Germline loops: CDR1 SQVTM, CDR2 ANQGSEA. CDR3 size: 15 residues. Trimming shortened V by 6 bases and J by 4 bases, and 18 bases separated the two germline ends.

Details on this clonotype: A much larger clone lies a single base off, so this may be a read error. This chain links TRBV18 with TRBJ2-3; D perhaps matches TRBD1 (7 bases). CDR1 is KGHSH, CDR2 LQKENI, per germline. CDR3 size: 14 residues. The chain's CDR3 is CTSSPGGNFDTQYF. The CDR3 nucleotides read TGTACCAGCTCACCAGGGGGGAACTTCGATACGCAGTATTTT.

The chain is built from TRBV3-1 and TRBJ1-2; no clear D gene. The ends were cut back, 0 bases at V and 6 bases at J, with 11 bases in the middle. The CDR3 has 14 amino acids. CDR1 and CDR2 (germline): LGHDT, YNNKEL (reference sequence). The chain's CDR3 is CASSQDLTEDGYTF. The CDR3 DNA is TGTGCCAGCAGCCAAGATCTTACGGAGGATGGCTACACCTTC.

The sample holds a few counts of this clonotype. This chain links TRBV7-4 with TRBJ2-5; a weak D match, TRBD1 (5 bases). The V gene lost 1 base and the J gene lost 2 bases, with 17 bases spanning the gap. Germline V gene sequence: CDR1 SGHVT, CDR2 SQSDAQ. CDR3 length: 17 amino acids. CDR3 coding DNA: TGTGCCAGCAGCTTAGGCCGCAGGGTTTTTCAACAAGAGACCCAGTACTTC. It specifies CASSLGRRVFQQETQYF.